These 5 T cell receptor beta chains came from one sample sequenced in a study of T-cell memory formation after mild COVID-19 (dated by TCRdb to the early 2020s). The protocol used for the library was 5' RACE. Sequencer: Illumina NovaSeq 6000. TCRdb trimmed the raw reads at Q25, called clones with MiXCR and kept productive beta chains. Rows with a matching CDR3 protein are joined into one entry that keeps the most common DNA and genes. This sample gives more than 35,000 distinct CDR3 sequences in total; approximately 6.5% of them show up just once. Of the sample, roughly 0.8% falls within the top ten clones. The sample taken for sequencing was PBMCs or a T cell subset sorted from them (not recorded which). These receptors were taken from an adult who had mild COVID-19 (a few samples of this study predate the infection). The sample titles of this study are shuffled in the database, so cell type and time point are left out.

This clonotype has just a few counts. This chain uses TRBV11-2 with TRBJ2-5; tentative D call: TRBD1 (5 bases). V was shortened by 0 bases and J by 4 bases, with 9 bases between the two germline ends. The CDR3 loop spans 14 amino acids. CDR1 and CDR2 (germline): SGHAT, FQNNGV. For the CDR3, the DNA is TGTGCCAGCAGCTTAGACAGGGTGGCAGAGACCCAGTACTTC. It specifies CASSLDRVAETQYF.

This clonotype is judged medium-sized. The gene calls are TRBV5-1 and TRBJ2-3; TRBD2 is a possible D gene (6 bases). This CDR3 is 16 amino acids long. Germline-derived CDR1 and CDR2 are SGHRS and YFSETQ. Trimming removed 1 base at V and 4 bases at J, with 16 bases between. CDR3 sequence reads: CASSLWGAGLADTQYF. The CDR3 bases are TGCGCCAGCAGCTTGTGGGGAGCGGGCCTCGCAGATACGCAGTATTTT. Full variable domain (missing parts from reference TRBV5-1 and TRBJ2-3): KAGVTQTPRYLIKTRGQQVTLSCSPISGHRSVSWYQQTPGQGLQFLFEYFSETQRNKGNFPGRFSGRQFSNSRSEMNVSTLELGDSALYLCASSLWGAGLADTQYFGPGTRLTVL.

This clonotype was detected a few times. The chain couples TRBV18 to TRBJ2-5; weak D call: TRBD2 (5 bases). This CDR3 is 13 amino acids long. Trimming removed 2 bases from V and 5 bases from J, with 9 bases in between. CDR1 KGHSH and CDR2 LQKENI come from the germline V gene. CDR3 protein: CASSPRRAETQYF. The CDR3 DNA follows: TGTGCCAGCTCACCAAGGCGGGCTGAGACCCAGTACTTC.

The genes are TRBV25-1 and TRBJ1-2; D ambiguous. The length of the CDR3 is 10 residues. Trimming cost V 3 bases and J 12 bases, with 8 bases left between them. CDR1 is MGHDK, CDR2 SYGVNS, per germline. The CDR3 spells CASSDTTHTF. DNA for the CDR3: TGTGCCAGCAGTGACACGACCCACACCTTC.

This clonotype was recorded many times. This chain links TRBV7-9 with TRBJ2-1; 8 positions agree with TRBD2. The CDR3 covers 15 residues. V was pared by 5 bases and J by 2 bases, with 5 bases of the junction left unmatched. Germline V lookup: CDR1 SEHNR, CDR2 FQNEAQ (reference sequence). The CDR3 loop is CASSRTSGPYNEQFF. The CDR3 region has the DNA TGTGCCAGCAGCCGCACTAGCGGACCCTACAATGAGCAGTTCTTC. Combining the CDR3 with reference TRBV7-9 and TRBJ2-1 gives the whole variable domain DTGVSQNPRHKITKRGQNVTFRCDPISEHNRLYWYRQTLGQGPEFLTYFQNEAQLEKSRLLSDRFSAERPKGSFSTLEIQRTEQGDSAMYLCASSRTSGPYNEQFFGPGTRLTVL.